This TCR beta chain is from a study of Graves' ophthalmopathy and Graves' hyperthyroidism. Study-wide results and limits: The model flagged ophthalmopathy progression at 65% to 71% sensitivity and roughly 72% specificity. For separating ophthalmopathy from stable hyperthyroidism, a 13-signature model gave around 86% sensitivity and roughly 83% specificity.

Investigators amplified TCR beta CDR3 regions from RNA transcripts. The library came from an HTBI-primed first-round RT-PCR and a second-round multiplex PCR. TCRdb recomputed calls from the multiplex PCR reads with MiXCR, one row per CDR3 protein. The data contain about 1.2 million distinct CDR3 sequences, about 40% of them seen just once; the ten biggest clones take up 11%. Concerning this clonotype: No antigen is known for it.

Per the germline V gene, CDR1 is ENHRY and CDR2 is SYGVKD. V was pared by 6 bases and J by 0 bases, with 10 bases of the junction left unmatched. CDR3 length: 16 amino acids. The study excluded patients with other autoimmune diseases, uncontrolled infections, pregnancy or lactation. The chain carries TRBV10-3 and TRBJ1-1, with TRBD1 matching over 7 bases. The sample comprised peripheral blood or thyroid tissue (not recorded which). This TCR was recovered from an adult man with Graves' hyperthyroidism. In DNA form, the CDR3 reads TGTGCCATCAGCAGGGGGGCCCATAGATTGAACACTGAAGCTTTCTTT. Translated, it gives CAISRGAHRLNTEAFF.